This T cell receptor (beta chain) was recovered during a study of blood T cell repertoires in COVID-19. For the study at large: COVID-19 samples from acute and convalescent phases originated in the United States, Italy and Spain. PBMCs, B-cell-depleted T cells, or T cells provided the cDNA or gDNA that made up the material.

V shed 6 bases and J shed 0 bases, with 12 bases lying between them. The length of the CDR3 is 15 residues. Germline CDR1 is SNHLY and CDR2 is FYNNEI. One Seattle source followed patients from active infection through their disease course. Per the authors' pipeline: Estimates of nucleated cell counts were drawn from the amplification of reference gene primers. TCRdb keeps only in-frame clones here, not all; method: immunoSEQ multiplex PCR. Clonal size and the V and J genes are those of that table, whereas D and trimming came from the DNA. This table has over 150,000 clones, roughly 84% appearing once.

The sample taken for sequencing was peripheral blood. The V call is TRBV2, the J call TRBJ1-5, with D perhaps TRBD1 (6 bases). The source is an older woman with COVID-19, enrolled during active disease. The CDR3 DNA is TGTGCCAGCAGGGACAGAGATAATAGCAATCAGCCCCAGCATTTT. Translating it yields CASRDRDNSNQPQHF.